The entry below gives a single T cell receptor (beta chain) sequence along with its context. Its antigen is unknown. The source of the sample is a study of radiotherapy plus CTLA-4 blockade in lung cancer. Whole-study context: Objective responses occurred in about 17% of patients; around 30% had disease control. Findings of the study overall: Peripheral blood showed expansion of tumor-derived TCR clones after radiotherapy and ipilimumab. Alongside interferon-beta, early blood T cell clone dynamics were reportedly the best predictor of response.

Method: immunoSEQ multiplex PCR; TCRdb's copy keeps in-frame clones and lacks some. The sample lists 25,000 to 35,000 clones, roughly 77% occurring once. The J segment lost 5 bases and the V segment lost 8 bases, leaving 5 bases of the junction unmatched. Germline values: CDR1 SNHLY, CDR2 FYNNEI. The CDR3 is made up of 14 amino acids. The sequencing used peripheral blood, collected from a patient treated with radiotherapy plus ipilimumab. The TCR comes from a human donor with non-small cell lung cancer that progressed on radiotherapy plus ipilimumab. The chain has TRBV2 and TRBJ2-3; 12 nucleotides align to TRBD1. CDR3 residues: CASGGQGAGDTQYF. CDR3 DNA: TGTGCCAGCGGGGGACAGGGGGCAGGAGATACGCAGTATTTT.